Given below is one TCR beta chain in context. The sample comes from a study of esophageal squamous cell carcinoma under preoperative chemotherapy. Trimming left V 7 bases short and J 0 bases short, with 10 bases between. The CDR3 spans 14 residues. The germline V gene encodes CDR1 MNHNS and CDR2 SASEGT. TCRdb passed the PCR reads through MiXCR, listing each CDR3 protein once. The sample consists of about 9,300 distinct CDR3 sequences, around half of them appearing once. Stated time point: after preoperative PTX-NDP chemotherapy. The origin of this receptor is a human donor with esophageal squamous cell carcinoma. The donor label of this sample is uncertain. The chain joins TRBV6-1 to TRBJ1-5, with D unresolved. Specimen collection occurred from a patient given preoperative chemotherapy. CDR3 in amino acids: CASIVSYSNQPQHF. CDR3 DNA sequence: TGTGCCAGCATCGTTTCCTATAGCAATCAGCCCCAGCATTTT.